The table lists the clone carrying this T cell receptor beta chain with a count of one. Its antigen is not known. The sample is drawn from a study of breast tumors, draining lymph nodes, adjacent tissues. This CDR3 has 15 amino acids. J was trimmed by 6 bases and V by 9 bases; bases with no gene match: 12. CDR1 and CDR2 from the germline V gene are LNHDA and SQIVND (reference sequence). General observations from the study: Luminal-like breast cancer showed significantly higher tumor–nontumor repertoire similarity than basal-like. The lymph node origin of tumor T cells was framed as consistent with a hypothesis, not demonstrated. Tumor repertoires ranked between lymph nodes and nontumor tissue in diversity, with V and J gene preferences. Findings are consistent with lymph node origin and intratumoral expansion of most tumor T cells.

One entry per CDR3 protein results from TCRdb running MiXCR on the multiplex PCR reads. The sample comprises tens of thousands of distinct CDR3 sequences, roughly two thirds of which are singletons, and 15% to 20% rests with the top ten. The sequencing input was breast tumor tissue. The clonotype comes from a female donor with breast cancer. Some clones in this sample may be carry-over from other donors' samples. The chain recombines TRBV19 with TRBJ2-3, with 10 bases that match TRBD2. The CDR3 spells CASSQLAGTGDTQYF. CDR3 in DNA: TGTGCCAGCTCCCAACTAGCGGGGACGGGGGATACGCAGTATTTT.